This TCR beta chain was profiled in a study of Ad26.COV2.S vaccination and SARS-CoV-2 variants. Sequencing was performed with immunoSEQ multiplex PCR; in TCRdb, only in-frame clones are kept and a portion is missing. The sample yields approximately 97,000 clones, 80% seen once. The length of the CDR3 is 15 residues. From germline, CDR1 is SGHNT and CDR2 YYREEE (reference sequence). Unmatched junction bases numbered 5, after V lost 2 bases and J lost 4 bases. This clonotype was obtained from a human donor who had recovered from COVID-19. The sample was peripheral blood, taken after recovery from COVID-19. The chain couples TRBV5-4 to TRBJ2-3; 9 positions agree with TRBD2. CDR3 coding DNA: TGTGCCAGCAGCTTTGGCGGGGGGGCCGCAGATACGCAGTATTTT. This codes for CASSFGGGAADTQYF.